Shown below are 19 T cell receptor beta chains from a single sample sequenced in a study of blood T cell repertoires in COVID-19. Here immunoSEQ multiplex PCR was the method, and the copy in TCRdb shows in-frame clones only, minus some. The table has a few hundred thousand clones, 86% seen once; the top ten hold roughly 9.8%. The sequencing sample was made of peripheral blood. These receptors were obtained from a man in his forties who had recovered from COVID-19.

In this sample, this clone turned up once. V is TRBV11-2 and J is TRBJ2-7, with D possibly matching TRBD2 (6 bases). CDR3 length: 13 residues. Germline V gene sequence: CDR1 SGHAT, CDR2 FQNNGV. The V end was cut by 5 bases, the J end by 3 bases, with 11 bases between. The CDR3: CASSGSGVYEQYF. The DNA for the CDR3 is TGTGCCAGCAGCGGTAGCGGTGTCTACGAGCAGTACTTC.

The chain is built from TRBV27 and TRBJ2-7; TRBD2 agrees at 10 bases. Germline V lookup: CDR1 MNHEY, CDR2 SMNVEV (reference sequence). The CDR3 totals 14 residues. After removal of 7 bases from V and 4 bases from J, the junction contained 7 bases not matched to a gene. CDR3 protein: CASTGVAGGYEQYF. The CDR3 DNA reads TGTGCCAGCACCGGAGTAGCGGGAGGTTACGAGCAGTACTTC.

The CDR3 bases are TGTGCCAGCACCCAAACGAGACTAGCGGGAGGAGATACGCAGTATTTT. It translates to CASTQTRLAGGDTQYF. The rearrangement links TRBV2 to TRBJ2-3; 13 bases are a match to TRBD2. The CDR3 runs to 16 residues. CDR1 is SNHLY, CDR2 FYNNEI, per germline. The V segment lost 7 bases and the J segment 5 bases; nucleotides outside the gene matches: 9.

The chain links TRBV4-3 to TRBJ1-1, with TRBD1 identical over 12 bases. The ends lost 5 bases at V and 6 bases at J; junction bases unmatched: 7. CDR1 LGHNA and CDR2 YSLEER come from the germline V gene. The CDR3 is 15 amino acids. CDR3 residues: CASSVLGQGAPEAFF. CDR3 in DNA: TGCGCCAGCAGCGTATTGGGACAGGGGGCCCCTGAAGCTTTCTTT.

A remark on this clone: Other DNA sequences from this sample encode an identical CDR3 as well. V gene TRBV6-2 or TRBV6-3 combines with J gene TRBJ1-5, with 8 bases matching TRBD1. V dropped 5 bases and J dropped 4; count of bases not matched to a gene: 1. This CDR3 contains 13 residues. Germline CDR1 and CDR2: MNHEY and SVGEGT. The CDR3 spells CASSRQGNQPQHF. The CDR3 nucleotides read TGTGCCAGCAGTAGACAGGGGAATCAGCCCCAGCATTTT.

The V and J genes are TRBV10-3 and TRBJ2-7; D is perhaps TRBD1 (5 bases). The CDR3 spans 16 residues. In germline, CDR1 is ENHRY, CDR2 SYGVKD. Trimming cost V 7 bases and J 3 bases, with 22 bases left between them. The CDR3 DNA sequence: TGTGCCATCACAAGGGGTGTTGGGCCTACAAACTACGAGCAGTACTTC. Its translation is CAITRGVGPTNYEQYF.

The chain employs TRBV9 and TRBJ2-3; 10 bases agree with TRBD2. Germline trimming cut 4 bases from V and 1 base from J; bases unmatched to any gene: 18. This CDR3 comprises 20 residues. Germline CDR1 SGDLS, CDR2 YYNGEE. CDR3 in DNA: TGTGCCAGCAGCTCGCGTGGGGCGCTAGCGGGAGTCGGTGGCACAGATACGCAGTATTTT. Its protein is CASSSRGALAGVGGTDTQYF. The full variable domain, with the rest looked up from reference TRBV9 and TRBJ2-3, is DSGVTQTPKHLITATGQRVTLRCSPRSGDLSVYWYQQSLDQGLQFLIQYYNGEERAKGNILERFSAQQFPDLHSELNLSSLELGDSALYFCASSSRGALAGVGGTDTQYFGPGTRLTVL.

The CDR3 bases are TGTGCCAGTAACAGGGAAGCGGGCAATCAGCCCCAGCATTTT. Translating it yields CASNREAGNQPQHF. The chain joins TRBV2 to TRBJ1-5, with D possibly being TRBD1 (6 bases). Looked up from germline, CDR1 is SNHLY and CDR2 is FYNNEI. V shed 9 bases and J shed 2 bases, with 14 bases lying between them. The CDR3 runs 14 residues.

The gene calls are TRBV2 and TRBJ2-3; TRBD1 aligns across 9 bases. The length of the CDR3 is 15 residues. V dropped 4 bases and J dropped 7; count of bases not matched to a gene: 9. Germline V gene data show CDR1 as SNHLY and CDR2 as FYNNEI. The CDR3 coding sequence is TGTGCCAGCAGTGGTTTTGGGACAGGGATTCATACGCAGTATTTT. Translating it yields CASSGFGTGIHTQYF.

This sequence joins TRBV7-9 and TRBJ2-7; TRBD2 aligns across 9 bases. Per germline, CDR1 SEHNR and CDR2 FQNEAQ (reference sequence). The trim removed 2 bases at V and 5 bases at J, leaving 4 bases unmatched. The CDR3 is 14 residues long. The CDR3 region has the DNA TGTGCCAGCAGCTTACTAGCGGGAAAGGACGAGCAGTACTTC. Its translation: CASSLLAGKDEQYF.

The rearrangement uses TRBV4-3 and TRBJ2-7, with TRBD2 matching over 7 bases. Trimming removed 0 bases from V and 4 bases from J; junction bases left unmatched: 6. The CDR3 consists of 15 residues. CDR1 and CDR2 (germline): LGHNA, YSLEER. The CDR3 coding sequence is TGCGCCAGCAGCCAAGATTGGGGGGGGGTGTACGAGCAGTACTTC. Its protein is CASSQDWGGVYEQYF.

The DNA for the CDR3 is TGCAGCGTTGAACCAGGAAACGCGAACACCGGGGAGCTGTTTTTT. Its protein product is CSVEPGNANTGELFF. The chain is built from TRBV29-1 and TRBJ2-2; D ambiguous. V dropped 2 bases and J dropped 0 bases, with 10 bases sitting between them. CDR3 length: 15 residues. Germline loops: CDR1 SQVTM, CDR2 ANQGSEA.

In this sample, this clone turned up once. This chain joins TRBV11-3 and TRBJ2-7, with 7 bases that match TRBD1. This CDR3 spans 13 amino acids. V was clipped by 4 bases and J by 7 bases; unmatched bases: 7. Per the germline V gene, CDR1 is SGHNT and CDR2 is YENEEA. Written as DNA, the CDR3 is TGTGCCAGCAGCTCGACAGGGCCAGCAGAGCAGTACTTC. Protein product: CASSSTGPAEQYF.

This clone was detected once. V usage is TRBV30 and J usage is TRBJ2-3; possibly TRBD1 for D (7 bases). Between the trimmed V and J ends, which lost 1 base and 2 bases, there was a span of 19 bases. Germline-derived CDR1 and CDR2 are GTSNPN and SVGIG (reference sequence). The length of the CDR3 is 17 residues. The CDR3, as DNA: TGTGCCTGGAGTGGCAGGGGGGCGGGACGGGACACAGATACGCAGTATTTT. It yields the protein CAWSGRGAGRDTDTQYF. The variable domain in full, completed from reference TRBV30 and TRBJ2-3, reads SQTIHQWPATLVQPVGSPLSLECTVEGTSNPNLYWYRQAAGRGLQLLFYSVGIGQISSEVPQNLSASRPQDRQFILSSKKLLLSDSGFYLCAWSGRGAGRDTDTQYFGPGTRLTVL.

CDR3 amino acids: CASLQSPGHSLMNTEAFF. The CDR3, as DNA: TGCGCCAGCCTCCAATCCCCGGGACACAGCCTCATGAACACTGAAGCTTTCTTT. The rearrangement links TRBV10-2 to TRBJ1-1; perhaps TRBD1 as D (6 bases). The V end was cut by 8 bases, the J end by 0 bases, with 25 bases between. Germline loops: CDR1 WSHSY, CDR2 SAAADI. CDR3 length equals 18 residues.

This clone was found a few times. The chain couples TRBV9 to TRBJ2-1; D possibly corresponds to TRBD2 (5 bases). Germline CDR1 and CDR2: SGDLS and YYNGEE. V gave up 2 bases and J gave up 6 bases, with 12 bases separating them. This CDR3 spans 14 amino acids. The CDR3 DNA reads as TGTGCCAGCAGCGTTCGGACTCTTCCCAATGAGCAGTTCTTC. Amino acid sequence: CASSVRTLPNEQFF. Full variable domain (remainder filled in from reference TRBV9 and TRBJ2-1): DSGVTQTPKHLITATGQRVTLRCSPRSGDLSVYWYQQSLDQGLQFLIQYYNGEERAKGNILERFSAQQFPDLHSELNLSSLELGDSALYFCASSVRTLPNEQFFGPGTRLTVL.

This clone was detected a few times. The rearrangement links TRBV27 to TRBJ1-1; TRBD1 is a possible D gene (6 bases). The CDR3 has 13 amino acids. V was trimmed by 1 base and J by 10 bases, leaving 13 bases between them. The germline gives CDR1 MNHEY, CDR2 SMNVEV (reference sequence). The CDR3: CASSLYRTERAFF. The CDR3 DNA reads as TGTGCCAGCAGTTTATATCGGACAGAACGAGCTTTCTTT.

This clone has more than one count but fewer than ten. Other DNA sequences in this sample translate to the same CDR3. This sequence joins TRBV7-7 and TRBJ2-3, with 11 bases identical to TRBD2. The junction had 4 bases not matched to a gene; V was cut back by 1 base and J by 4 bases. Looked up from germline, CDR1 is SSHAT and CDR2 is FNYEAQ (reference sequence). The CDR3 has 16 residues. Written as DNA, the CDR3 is TGTGCCAGCAGCTTAGGTAGCGGGAGGGGATCAGATACGCAGTATTTT. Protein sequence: CASSLGSGRGSDTQYF.

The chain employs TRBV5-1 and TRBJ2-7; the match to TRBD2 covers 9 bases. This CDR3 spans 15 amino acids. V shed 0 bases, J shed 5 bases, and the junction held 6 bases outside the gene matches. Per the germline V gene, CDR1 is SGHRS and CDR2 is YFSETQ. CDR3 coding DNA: TGCGCCAGCAGCTTGGAAGGGACTAGCTTCGACGAGCAGTACTTC. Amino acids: CASSLEGTSFDEQYF.